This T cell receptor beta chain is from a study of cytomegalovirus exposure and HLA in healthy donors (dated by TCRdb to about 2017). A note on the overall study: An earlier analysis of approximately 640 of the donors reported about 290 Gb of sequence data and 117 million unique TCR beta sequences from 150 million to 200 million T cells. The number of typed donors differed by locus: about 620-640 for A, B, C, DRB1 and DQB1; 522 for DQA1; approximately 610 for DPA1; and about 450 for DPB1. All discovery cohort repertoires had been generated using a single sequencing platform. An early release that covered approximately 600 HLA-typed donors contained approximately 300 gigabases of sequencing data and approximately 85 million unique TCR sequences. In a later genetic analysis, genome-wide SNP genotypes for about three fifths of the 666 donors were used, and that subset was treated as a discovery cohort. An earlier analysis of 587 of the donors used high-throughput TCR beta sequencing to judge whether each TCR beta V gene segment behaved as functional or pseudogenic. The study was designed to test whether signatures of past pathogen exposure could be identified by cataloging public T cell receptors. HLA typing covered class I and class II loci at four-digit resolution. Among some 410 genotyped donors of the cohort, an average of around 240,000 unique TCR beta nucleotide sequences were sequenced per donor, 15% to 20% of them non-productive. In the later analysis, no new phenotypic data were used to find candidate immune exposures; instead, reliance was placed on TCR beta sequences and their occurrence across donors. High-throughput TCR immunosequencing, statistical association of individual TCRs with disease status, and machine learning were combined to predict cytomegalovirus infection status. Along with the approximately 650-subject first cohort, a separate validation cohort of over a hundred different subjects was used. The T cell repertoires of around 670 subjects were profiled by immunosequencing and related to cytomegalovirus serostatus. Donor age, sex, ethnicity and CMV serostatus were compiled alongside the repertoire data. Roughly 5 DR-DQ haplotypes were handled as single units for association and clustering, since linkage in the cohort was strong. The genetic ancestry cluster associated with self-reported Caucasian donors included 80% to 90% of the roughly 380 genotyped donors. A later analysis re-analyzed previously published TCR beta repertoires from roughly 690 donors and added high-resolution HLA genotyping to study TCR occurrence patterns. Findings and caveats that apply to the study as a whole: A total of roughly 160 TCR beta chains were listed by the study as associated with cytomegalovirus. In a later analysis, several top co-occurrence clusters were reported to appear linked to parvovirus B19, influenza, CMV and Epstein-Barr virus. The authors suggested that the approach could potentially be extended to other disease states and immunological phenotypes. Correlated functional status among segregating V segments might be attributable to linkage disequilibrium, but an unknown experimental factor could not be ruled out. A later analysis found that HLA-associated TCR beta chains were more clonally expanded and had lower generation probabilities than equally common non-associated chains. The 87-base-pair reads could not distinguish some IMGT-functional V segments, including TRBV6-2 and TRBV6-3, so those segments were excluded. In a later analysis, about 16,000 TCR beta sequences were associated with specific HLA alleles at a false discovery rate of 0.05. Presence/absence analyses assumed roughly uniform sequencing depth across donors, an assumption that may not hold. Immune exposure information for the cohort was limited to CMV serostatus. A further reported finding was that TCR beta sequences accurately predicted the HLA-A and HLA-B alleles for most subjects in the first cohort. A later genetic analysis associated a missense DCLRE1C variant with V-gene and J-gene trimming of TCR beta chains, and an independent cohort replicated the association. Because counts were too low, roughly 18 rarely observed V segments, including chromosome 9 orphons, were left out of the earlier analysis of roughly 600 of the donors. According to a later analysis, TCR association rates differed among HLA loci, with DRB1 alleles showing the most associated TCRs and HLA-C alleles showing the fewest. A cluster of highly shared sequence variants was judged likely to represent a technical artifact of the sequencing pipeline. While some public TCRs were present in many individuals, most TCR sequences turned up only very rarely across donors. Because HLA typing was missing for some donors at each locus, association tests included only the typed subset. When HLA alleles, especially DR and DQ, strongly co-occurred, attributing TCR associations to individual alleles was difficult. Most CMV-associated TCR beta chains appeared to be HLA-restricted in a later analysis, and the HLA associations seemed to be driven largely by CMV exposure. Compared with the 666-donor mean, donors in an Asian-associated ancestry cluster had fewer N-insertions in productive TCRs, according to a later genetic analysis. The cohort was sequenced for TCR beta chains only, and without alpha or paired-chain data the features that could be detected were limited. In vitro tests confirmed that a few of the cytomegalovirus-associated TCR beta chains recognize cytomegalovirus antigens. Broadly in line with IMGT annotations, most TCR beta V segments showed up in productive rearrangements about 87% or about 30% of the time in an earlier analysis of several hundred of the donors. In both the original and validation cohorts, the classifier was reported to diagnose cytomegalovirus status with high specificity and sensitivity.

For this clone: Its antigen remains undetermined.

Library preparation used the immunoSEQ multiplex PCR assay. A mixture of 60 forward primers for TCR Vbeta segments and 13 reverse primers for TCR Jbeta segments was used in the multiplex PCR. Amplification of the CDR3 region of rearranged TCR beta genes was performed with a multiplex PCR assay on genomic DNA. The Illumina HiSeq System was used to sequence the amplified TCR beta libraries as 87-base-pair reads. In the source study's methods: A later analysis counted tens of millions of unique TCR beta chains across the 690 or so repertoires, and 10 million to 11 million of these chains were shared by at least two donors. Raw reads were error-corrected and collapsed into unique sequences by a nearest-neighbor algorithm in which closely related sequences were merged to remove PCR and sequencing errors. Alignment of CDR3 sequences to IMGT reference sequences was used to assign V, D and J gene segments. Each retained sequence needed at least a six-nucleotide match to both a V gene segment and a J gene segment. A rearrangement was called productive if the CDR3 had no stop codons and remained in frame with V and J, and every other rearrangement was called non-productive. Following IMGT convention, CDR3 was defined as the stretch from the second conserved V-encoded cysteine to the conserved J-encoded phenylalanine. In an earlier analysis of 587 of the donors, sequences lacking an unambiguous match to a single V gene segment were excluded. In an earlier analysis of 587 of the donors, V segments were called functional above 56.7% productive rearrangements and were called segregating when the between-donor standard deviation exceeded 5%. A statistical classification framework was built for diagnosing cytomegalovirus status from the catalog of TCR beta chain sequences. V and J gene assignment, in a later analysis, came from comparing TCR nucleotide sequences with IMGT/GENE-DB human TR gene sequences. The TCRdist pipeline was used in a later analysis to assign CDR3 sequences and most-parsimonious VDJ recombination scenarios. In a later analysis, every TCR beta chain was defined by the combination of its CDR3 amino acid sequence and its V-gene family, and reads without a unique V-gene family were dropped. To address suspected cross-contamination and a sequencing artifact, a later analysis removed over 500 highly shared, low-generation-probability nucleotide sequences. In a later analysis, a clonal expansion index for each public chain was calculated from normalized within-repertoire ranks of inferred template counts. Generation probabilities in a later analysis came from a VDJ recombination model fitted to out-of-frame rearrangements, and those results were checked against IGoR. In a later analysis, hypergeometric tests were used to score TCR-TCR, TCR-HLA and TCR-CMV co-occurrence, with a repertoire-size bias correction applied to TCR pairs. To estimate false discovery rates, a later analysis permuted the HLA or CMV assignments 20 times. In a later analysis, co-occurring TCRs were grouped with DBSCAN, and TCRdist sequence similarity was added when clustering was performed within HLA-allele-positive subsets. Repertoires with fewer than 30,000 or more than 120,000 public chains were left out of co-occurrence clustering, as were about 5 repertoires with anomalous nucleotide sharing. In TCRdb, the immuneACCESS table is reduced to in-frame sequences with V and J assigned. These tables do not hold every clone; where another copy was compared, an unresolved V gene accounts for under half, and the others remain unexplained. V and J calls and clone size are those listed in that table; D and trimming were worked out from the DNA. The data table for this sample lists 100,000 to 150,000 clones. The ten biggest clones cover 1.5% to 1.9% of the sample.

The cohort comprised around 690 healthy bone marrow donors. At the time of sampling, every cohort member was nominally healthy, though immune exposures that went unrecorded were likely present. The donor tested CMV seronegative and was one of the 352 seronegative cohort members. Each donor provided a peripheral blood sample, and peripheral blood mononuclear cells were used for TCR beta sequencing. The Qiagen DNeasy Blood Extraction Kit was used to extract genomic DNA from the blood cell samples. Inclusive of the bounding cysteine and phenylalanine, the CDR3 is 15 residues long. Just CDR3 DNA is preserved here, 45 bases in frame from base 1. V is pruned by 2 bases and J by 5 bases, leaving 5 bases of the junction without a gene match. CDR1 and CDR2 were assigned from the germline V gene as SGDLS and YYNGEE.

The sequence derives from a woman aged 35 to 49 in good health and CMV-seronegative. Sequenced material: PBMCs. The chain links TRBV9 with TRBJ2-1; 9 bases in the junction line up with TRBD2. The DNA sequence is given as TGTGCCAGCAGCGTCGCGGGGGGGCCTGACAATGAGCAGTTCTTC. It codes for CASSVAGGPDNEQFF.